A single sample gave rise to the 22 T cell receptor beta chains below, sequenced in a study of blood T cell repertoires in COVID-19. TCRdb's table, derived via immunoSEQ multiplex PCR, lists solely in-frame clones and lacks some. The profile covers about 360,000 clones, with over 70% appearing a single time and under 3% taken by the ten largest. Sequenced: peripheral blood. The receptors here all came from a man aged 30-40 years with active or convalescent COVID-19.

In this sample, this clone turned up once. The chain carries TRBV27 and TRBJ1-5; D is undetermined. The CDR3 loop spans 16 amino acids. Deletions cut 5 bases from V and 4 bases from J, with 18 bases between. CDR1 MNHEY and CDR2 SMNVEV come from the germline V gene (reference sequence). CDR3 nucleotide sequence: TGTGCCAGCAGTCCCCTGGGAGAAACCCCTAATCAGCCCCAGCATTTT. It translates to CASSPLGETPNQPQHF.

The gene calls are TRBV13 and TRBJ1-2, with 7 positions matching TRBD1. Per germline, CDR1 PRHDT and CDR2 FYEKMQ (reference sequence). The CDR3 covers 14 residues. The V gene end was trimmed by 4 bases and the J gene end by 4 bases; junction bases not matched to a gene: 6. The CDR3 sequence is CASSSGQAPYGYTF. The CDR3 DNA sequence: TGTGCCAGCAGCTCTGGACAGGCGCCCTATGGCTACACCTTC.

This chain connects TRBV24-1 to TRBJ2-1, with 10 bases aligning to TRBD1. The CDR3 covers 19 residues. Per germline, CDR1 KGHDR and CDR2 SFDVKD. V shed 3 bases, J shed 4 bases, and the junction held 14 bases outside the gene matches. The CDR3 DNA reads as TGTGCCACCAGTGATGCCGGGACAGGGGACCTTTGGGGGTACAATGAGCAGTTCTTC. Amino acids: CATSDAGTGDLWGYNEQFF.

The genes are TRBV19 and TRBJ2-7; D may be TRBD2 (5 bases). CDR1 is LNHDA, CDR2 SQIVND, per germline (reference sequence). Deletions cut 6 bases from V and 2 bases from J, with 17 bases between. The CDR3 is made up of 15 amino acids. The CDR3 DNA is TGTGCCAGTAGCCCCGTCGGGGTTTTTGCCTACGAGCAGTACTTC. Translating gives CASSPVGVFAYEQYF.

This chain uses TRBV19 with TRBJ1-5, with 7 bases lining up with TRBD1. Germline V gives CDR1 LNHDA, CDR2 SQIVND (reference sequence). After removal of 3 bases from V and 4 bases from J, the junction contained 3 bases not matched to a gene. The CDR3 is 14 amino acids. The DNA of the CDR3 is TGTGCCAGTAGTATTAAGGGGGCGAATCAGCCCCAGCATTTT. Amino acid sequence: CASSIKGANQPQHF.

The genes are TRBV10-3 and TRBJ1-5; TRBD1 matches 8 bases. The V and J ends lost 5 bases and 1 base, in that order; junction bases with no gene match: 1. Germline CDR1 reads ENHRY; CDR2 reads SYGVKD. The CDR3 is 14 amino acids. The CDR3 region has the DNA TGTGCCATCAGTCAGGGGGCGAGCAATCAGCCCCAGCATTTT. Translating it yields CAISQGASNQPQHF.

The genes are TRBV9 and TRBJ2-7, with D unresolved. The CDR3 covers 13 residues. V was trimmed by 0 bases and J by 7 bases, leaving 11 bases between them. Germline loops: CDR1 SGDLS, CDR2 YYNGEE. The CDR3 loop reads CASSVGTIGEQYF. Here the CDR3 DNA reads TGTGCCAGCAGCGTAGGCACTATTGGGGAGCAGTACTTC. Combining the CDR3 with reference TRBV9 and TRBJ2-7 gives the whole variable domain DSGVTQTPKHLITATGQRVTLRCSPRSGDLSVYWYQQSLDQGLQFLIQYYNGEERAKGNILERFSAQQFPDLHSELNLSSLELGDSALYFCASSVGTIGEQYFGPGTRLTVT.

This sequence joins TRBV25-1 and TRBJ2-1, with 8 positions matching TRBD2. Looked up from germline, CDR1 is MGHDK and CDR2 is SYGVNS. CDR3 length: 15 residues. V shed 3 bases, J shed 10 bases, and the junction held 11 bases outside the gene matches. CDR3 in amino acids: CASSESAGAHSEQFF. Written as DNA, the CDR3 is TGTGCCAGCAGTGAGTCAGCGGGAGCCCACAGCGAGCAGTTCTTC.

The V call is TRBV9, the J call TRBJ2-1; 14 bases line up with TRBD2. The germline V gene has CDR1 SGDLS and CDR2 YYNGEE. The V segment lost 3 bases and the J segment 6 bases; nucleotides outside the gene matches: 2. This CDR3 is 15 amino acids long. The CDR3 sequence: CASSEGLAGVNEQFF. The CDR3 DNA follows: TGTGCCAGCAGCGAGGGACTAGCGGGAGTCAATGAGCAGTTCTTC. The whole variable domain, remainder taken from reference TRBV9 and TRBJ2-1, is DSGVTQTPKHLITATGQRVTLRCSPRSGDLSVYWYQQSLDQGLQFLIQYYNGEERAKGNILERFSAQQFPDLHSELNLSSLELGDSALYFCASSEGLAGVNEQFFGPGTRLTVL.

The table lists this clone with a count of one. The V call is TRBV12-3 or TRBV12-4, the J call TRBJ2-1; D is undetermined. Trimming removed 10 bases at V and 3 bases at J, with 7 bases between. The CDR3 length is 11 residues. The CDR3 here is CATTYYNEQFF. CDR3 nucleotides: TGTGCCACAACCTACTACAATGAGCAGTTCTTC.

A single count supports this clone. The chain uses TRBV11-2 and TRBJ2-3; 10 bases fit TRBD2. This CDR3 spans 19 amino acids. The V gene end was trimmed by 4 bases and the J gene end by 0 bases; junction bases not matched to a gene: 13. Germline V lookup: CDR1 SGHAT, CDR2 FQNNGV. CDR3 protein: CASSSRLKRGGSSTDTQYF. The CDR3 DNA follows: TGTGCCAGCAGCTCCCGATTGAAGCGGGGGGGCTCTAGCACAGATACGCAGTATTTT.

The rearrangement links TRBV11-2 to TRBJ2-1; perhaps TRBD2 as D (5 bases). The CDR3 is made up of 11 amino acids. Deletions cut 5 bases from V and 10 bases from J, with 9 bases between. Germline lookup yields CDR1 SGHAT and CDR2 FQNNGV. The chain's CDR3 is CASSPGSEQFF. CDR3 nucleotide sequence: TGTGCCAGCAGCCCGGGGTCCGAGCAGTTCTTC.

This clone appeared once. One junction end disagrees with the germline gene, perhaps due to a read error. The chain carries TRBV11-2 and TRBJ2-1; 11 bases fit TRBD1. Looked up from germline, CDR1 is SGHAT and CDR2 is FQNNGV. CDR3 length equals 17 residues. This chain's CDR3 is CASSLATGQGAYNEQFF. CDR3 DNA sequence: TGTGCTAGCAGCTTAGCCACGGGACAGGGGGCCTACAATGAGCAGTTCTTC.

The V and J genes are TRBV6-2 or TRBV6-3 and TRBJ1-1, with a tentative D call TRBD1 (5 bases). This CDR3 comprises 15 residues. The V gene's germline CDR1 is MNHEY and CDR2 SVGEGT. V shed 1 base and J shed 0 bases, with 9 bases lying between them. DNA of the CDR3: TGTGCCAGCAGTTACTTAGACAGAGTGAACACTGAAGCTTTCTTT. The encoded protein is CASSYLDRVNTEAFF.

This clone was counted many times. The chain carries TRBV18 and TRBJ2-5, with no clear D. Trimming cost V 6 bases and J 2 bases, with 10 bases left between them. Germline CDR1 KGHSH, CDR2 LQKENI. The CDR3 contains 13 residues. CDR3 sequence (DNA): TGTGCCAGCTCGAACAGCCTTCAAGAGACCCAGTACTTC. Translated, it gives CASSNSLQETQYF.

The chain uses TRBV7-2 and TRBJ2-2; weak D call: TRBD1 (6 bases). Germline CDR1 reads SGHTA; CDR2 reads FQGNSA. This CDR3 contains 15 residues. V dropped 2 bases and J dropped 3 bases, with 10 bases sitting between them. The CDR3 loop reads CASSLRQVYTGELFF. The CDR3 DNA reads as TGTGCCAGCAGCTTAAGACAGGTTTACACCGGGGAGCTGTTTTTT.

This clone was observed a handful of times. CDR3 nucleotide sequence: TGTGCCAGCAATTCCCGGCAGGGAAACACTGAAGCTTTCTTT. This translates into CASNSRQGNTEAFF. The chain has TRBV5-8 and TRBJ1-1; D is perhaps TRBD1 (5 bases). Germline assignment: CDR1 SGHTS and CDR2 YDEGEE. The CDR3 spans 14 residues. Trimming left V 6 bases short and J 2 bases short, with 14 bases between.

The chain links TRBV6-2 or TRBV6-3 to TRBJ2-3; TRBD2 matches 8 bases. V was clipped by 6 bases and J by 5 bases; unmatched bases: 16. This CDR3 is 17 amino acids long. The germline V gene encodes CDR1 MNHEY and CDR2 SVGEGT. CDR3 coding DNA: TGTGCCAGCAGCCACCGGACTAGCCCGGGGGGCAGAGATACGCAGTATTTT. Its translation is CASSHRTSPGGRDTQYF.

The genes are TRBV18 and TRBJ1-1, with D unresolved. Trimming took off 3 bases at V and 6 bases at J, with 11 bases between the two ends. This CDR3 is built from 13 residues. Germline CDR1 and CDR2: KGHSH and LQKENI. The CDR3 DNA reads as TGTGCCAGCTCACCCGGAGGGTACCCTGAAGCTTTCTTT. The encoded protein is CASSPGGYPEAFF.

The V call is TRBV6-2 or TRBV6-3, the J call TRBJ2-1, with unresolved D. Trimming took 2 bases from V and 0 from J, leaving 8 bases between them. The CDR3 extends over 15 amino acids. Germline values: CDR1 MNHEY, CDR2 SVGEGT. The CDR3: CASSYAKSSYNEQFF. The CDR3 region has the DNA TGTGCCAGCAGTTACGCGAAGAGCTCCTACAATGAGCAGTTCTTC.

This chain uses TRBV7-3 with TRBJ1-1; D is possibly TRBD1 (6 bases). The CDR3 loop spans 14 amino acids. The germline V gene encodes CDR1 SGHTA and CDR2 FQGTGA. Trimming shortened V by 5 bases and J by 4 bases, and 14 bases separated the two germline ends. The CDR3 bases are TGTGCCAGCAGCCAGGACAGATGGAGCACTGAAGCTTTCTTT. It specifies CASSQDRWSTEAFF.

In DNA, the CDR3 is TGTGCCAGCAGTGACTCTTGGGCGGGAGGGCCACTTGAGCAGTTCTTC. This translates into CASSDSWAGGPLEQFF. The chain uses TRBV6-4 and TRBJ2-1; 9 nucleotides agree with TRBD2. Germline V gene lookup returns CDR1 MRHNA and CDR2 SNTAGT. J was trimmed by 9 bases and V by 0 bases; bases with no gene match: 9. This CDR3 has 16 amino acids.